Listed here are 22 T cell receptor beta chains from one sample, sequenced in a study of patients and donors after allogeneic stem cell transplantation. TCRdb re-called the RT-PCR reads through MiXCR, storing one row per CDR3 protein. The sample contains around 200,000 distinct CDR3 sequences, about 37% of which appear only once. The sample comprised blood, either unsorted or a sorted T cell fraction (not recorded which). The receptors originated from a human donor who was either an allogeneic HSCT recipient or a stem cell or donor lymphocyte infusion donor (not recorded which). It is not recorded whose cells these are; they may come from a transplant donor.

The DNA for the CDR3 is TGTGCCACGGAAGGGATAGACACTGAAGCTTTCTTT. Its protein product is CATEGIDTEAFF. The chain employs TRBV7-9 and TRBJ1-1; D is ambiguous. V shed 10 bases and J shed 3 bases, with 12 bases lying between them. CDR1 is SEHNR and CDR2 is FQNEAQ in the germline V gene (reference sequence). The CDR3 runs 12 residues.

The V call is TRBV12-3 or TRBV12-4, the J call TRBJ1-1, with D perhaps TRBD1 (6 bases). CDR3 length: 13 residues. The ends were cut back, 8 bases at V and 6 bases at J, with 16 bases in the middle. The chain's CDR3 is CASAIRGSPEAFF. CDR3 nucleotides: TGTGCCAGCGCAATCAGGGGTTCCCCTGAAGCTTTCTTT.

This clonotype has a single count. The J gene is TRBJ1-6, the V gene TRBV6-4; D is undetermined. Trimming shortened V by 2 bases and J by 10 bases, and 12 bases separated the two germline ends. There are 14 residues in the CDR3. Germline CDR1 MRHNA, CDR2 SNTAGT. The CDR3: CASSDHSGESPLHF. CDR3 sequence (DNA): TGTGCCAGCAGTGACCATTCGGGAGAATCACCCCTCCACTTT.

V usage is TRBV3-1 and J usage is TRBJ2-6, with no clear D. This CDR3 contains 14 residues. Germline CDR1 reads LGHDT; CDR2 reads YNNKEL (reference sequence). V shed 2 bases and J shed 2 bases, with 4 bases lying between them. DNA of the CDR3: TGTGCCAGCAGCCAATCCCCTGGGGCCAACGTCCTGACTTTC. Protein product: CASSQSPGANVLTF.

This clonotype was observed a few times. This chain links TRBV19 with TRBJ1-2; TRBD1 is a possible D gene (5 bases). Trimming pared 7 bases from V and 0 bases from J, leaving 9 bases between. This CDR3 comprises 13 residues. Germline assignment: CDR1 LNHDA and CDR2 SQIVND (reference sequence). Written as DNA, the CDR3 is TGTGCCAGTACTGACAGAGCTAACTATGGCTACACCTTC. Protein product: CASTDRANYGYTF. The full variable domain, in which reference TRBV19 and TRBJ1-2 provide the parts outside the CDR3, is DGGITQSPKYLFRKEGQNVTLSCEQNLNHDAMYWYRQDPGQGLRLIYYSQIVNDFQKGDIAEGYSVSREKKESFPLTVTSAQKNPTAFYLCASTDRANYGYTFGSGTRLTVV.

V and J are TRBV5-1 and TRBJ2-7, with TRBD1 matching 9 bases. The trim removed 4 bases at V and 2 bases at J, leaving 7 bases unmatched. The CDR3 sequence is 15 residues long. Germline V gene data show CDR1 as SGHRS and CDR2 as YFSETQ. CDR3 nucleotide sequence: TGCGCCAGCAGCGGACCGGGACAGGGACCCTACGAGCAGTACTTC. As protein: CASSGPGQGPYEQYF.

This clonotype came up a few times. The chain couples TRBV2 to TRBJ1-2; weak D call: TRBD1 (6 bases). Trimming shortened V by 11 bases and J by 8 bases, and 15 bases separated the two germline ends. Germline CDR1 and CDR2: SNHLY and FYNNEI. The CDR3 has 11 amino acids. CDR3 sequence reads: CAGWGARGYTF. Written as DNA, the CDR3 is TGTGCCGGCTGGGGGGCCAGGGGCTACACCTTC.

This clonotype turned up a few times. V is TRBV4-2 and J is TRBJ1-1; no clear D. This CDR3 comprises 13 residues. Germline lookup yields CDR1 LGHNA and CDR2 YNFKEQ. V was shortened by 2 bases and J by 1 base, with 5 bases between the two germline ends. CDR3 protein: CASSQLPNTEAFF. CDR3 DNA: TGTGCCAGCAGCCAACTACCGAACACTGAAGCTTTCTTT.

There are a few counts of this clonotype. The chain links TRBV20-1 to TRBJ1-3; unclear D gene. V was trimmed by 3 bases and J by 4 bases, leaving 7 bases between them. Germline V CDR1 and CDR2: DFQATT, SNEGSKA (reference sequence). The CDR3 loop spans 12 amino acids. CDR3 amino acids: CSARDVGNTIYF. The CDR3 nucleotides read TGCAGTGCTAGGGACGTAGGAAACACCATATATTTT.

This sequence joins TRBV4-3 and TRBJ2-7, with a tentative D call TRBD2 (5 bases). The CDR3 runs 16 residues. Germline CDR1 LGHNA, CDR2 YSLEER. Trimming took 0 bases from V and 0 from J, leaving 12 bases between them. CDR3 sequence: CASSQDWSGSSYEQYF. In DNA form, the CDR3 reads TGCGCCAGCAGCCAAGACTGGAGCGGAAGCTCCTACGAGCAGTACTTC.

The chain employs TRBV7-2 and TRBJ1-3; D uncertain. V was trimmed by 5 bases and J by 0 bases, leaving 17 bases between them. Germline CDR1 reads SGHTA; CDR2 reads FQGNSA. The CDR3 has 17 amino acids. The CDR3 is CASSLKGRLFSGNTIYF. CDR3 DNA: TGTGCCAGCAGCCTTAAGGGCCGCCTATTCTCTGGAAACACCATATATTTT.

The chain combines TRBV6-5 with TRBJ1-5; D remains ambiguous. CDR1 is MNHEY and CDR2 is SVGAGI in the germline V gene. The CDR3 length is 13 residues. V was trimmed by 2 bases and J by 9 bases, leaving 11 bases between them. The CDR3 spells CASSYNSRGPQHF. In nucleotides, the CDR3 is TGTGCCAGCAGTTACAACAGCCGGGGGCCCCAGCATTTT.

The chain joins TRBV3-1 to TRBJ2-3; D unclear. The CDR3 runs 15 residues. Per the germline V gene, CDR1 is LGHDT and CDR2 is YNNKEL (reference sequence). V was cut by 0 bases and J by 7 bases, with 14 bases left in between. CDR3 DNA: TGTGCCAGCAGCCAAGACCCCGTAGGTATCAATACGCAGTATTTT. It encodes CASSQDPVGINTQYF.

The chain carries TRBV6-4 and TRBJ2-1; D perhaps matches TRBD1 (5 bases). The length of the CDR3 is 14 residues. Germline V gene sequence: CDR1 MRHNA, CDR2 SNTAGT. Trimming removed 6 bases from V and 7 bases from J, with 16 bases in between. The CDR3 loop is CASSRVFDGNEQFF. In nucleotides, the CDR3 is TGTGCCAGCAGCAGGGTTTTCGATGGAAATGAGCAGTTCTTC.

The DNA for the CDR3 is TGCAGTGCTAGGCGGGACAGGGTATGGAATCAGCCCCAGCATTTT. This codes for CSARRDRVWNQPQHF. The genes are TRBV20-1 and TRBJ1-5; 9 nucleotides align to TRBD1. V shed 3 bases, J shed 4 bases, and the junction held 7 bases outside the gene matches. The CDR3 totals 15 residues. Germline CDR1 DFQATT, CDR2 SNEGSKA (reference sequence).

In its sample, this clonotype was seen a few times. This rearrangement joins TRBV18 to TRBJ1-1; TRBD1 agrees at 11 bases. Germline V CDR1 and CDR2: KGHSH, LQKENI. This CDR3 spans 14 amino acids. Germline trimming cut 3 bases from V and 5 bases from J; bases unmatched to any gene: 2. CDR3 amino acids: CASSPGTGGTEAFF. As DNA, the CDR3 is TGTGCCAGCTCACCTGGGACAGGGGGGACTGAAGCTTTCTTT.

This clonotype came up once. The CDR3 region has the DNA TGTGCCAGCAGCCGGAGCCCCAGCGGGGGGACTTACACCGGGGAGCTGTTTTTT. Translation: CASSRSPSGGTYTGELFF. The chain recombines TRBV4-2 with TRBJ2-2; 9 positions agree with TRBD2. Germline loops: CDR1 LGHNA, CDR2 YNFKEQ. The CDR3 runs 18 residues. The V gene end was trimmed by 4 bases and the J gene end by 3 bases; junction bases not matched to a gene: 12.

This chain connects TRBV15 to TRBJ1-6; D is perhaps TRBD1 (6 bases). The CDR3 is made up of 16 amino acids. V was trimmed by 5 bases and J by 3 bases, leaving 14 bases between them. CDR1 is LNHNV and CDR2 is YYDKDF in the germline V gene (reference sequence). The CDR3 DNA follows: TGTGCCACCAGCGGGACGTACAGGGTCTATAATTCACCCCTCCACTTT. It translates to CATSGTYRVYNSPLHF.

The chain recombines TRBV11-2 with TRBJ2-3; perhaps D is TRBD1 or TRBD2 (6 bases each). The CDR3 is 15 amino acids. Germline CDR1 reads SGHAT; CDR2 reads FQNNGV. Trimming pared 3 bases from V and 4 bases from J, leaving 14 bases between. The CDR3 here is CASSFGQWGADTQYF. DNA of the CDR3: TGTGCCAGCAGCTTCGGACAGTGGGGGGCAGATACGCAGTATTTT.

In this sample, this clonotype turned up many times. The chain has TRBV18 and TRBJ1-1; D gene unclear. The CDR3 runs 12 residues. In germline, CDR1 is KGHSH, CDR2 LQKENI. The V gene lost 6 bases and the J gene lost 11 bases, with 16 bases spanning the gap. The CDR3 sequence is CASSLEDDRAFF. In nucleotides, the CDR3 is TGTGCCAGCTCTCTCGAGGACGATCGGGCTTTCTTT.

This clonotype has a handful of counts. The DNA of the CDR3 is TGCAGTGCCAGTGGGGTTTTGAACACTGAAGCTTTCTTT. Translation: CSASGVLNTEAFF. The chain recombines TRBV20-1 with TRBJ1-1, with D uncertain. The V end was cut by 6 bases, the J end by 0 bases, with 11 bases between. Germline lookup yields CDR1 DFQATT and CDR2 SNEGSKA (reference sequence). The length of the CDR3 is 13 residues.

This clonotype was detected a few times. The chain uses TRBV6-1 and TRBJ1-5, with 7 nucleotides matching TRBD1. The CDR3 has 15 residues. V lost 3 bases and J lost 3; bases outside the gene matches: 5. Germline assignment: CDR1 MNHNS and CDR2 SASEGT. CDR3 in amino acids: CASSDATGYNQPQHF. As DNA, the CDR3 is TGTGCCAGCAGTGACGCGACAGGGTACAATCAGCCCCAGCATTTT.